This entry lists 18 T cell receptor beta chains sequenced from one sample in a study of cytomegalovirus exposure and HLA in healthy donors. PCR primers comprised 60 Vbeta and 13 Jbeta primers. Profiling relied on immunoSEQ multiplex PCR, and the TCRdb table lists in-frame clones only, not all of them. In the table there are 120,000 to 150,000 clones, 55% to 70% of which are singletons. Source material: PBMCs. The receptor set was obtained from a young woman in good health and CMV-seropositive.

The chain recombines TRBV15 with TRBJ1-1, with a tentative D call TRBD1 (6 bases). The CDR3 totals 15 residues. Germline V gene lookup returns CDR1 LNHNV and CDR2 YYDKDF (reference sequence). The V gene lost 4 bases and the J gene lost 0 bases, with 12 bases spanning the gap. The CDR3 DNA is TGTGCCACCAGCAAATGGACAGATCTGAACACTGAAGCTTTCTTT. Protein sequence: CATSKWTDLNTEAFF.

This rearrangement joins TRBV7-2 to TRBJ2-5; D possibly corresponds to TRBD2 (6 bases). CDR1 and CDR2 (germline): SGHTA, FQGNSA. The CDR3 is 16 residues long. V lost 2 bases and J lost 5, with 18 bases in between. CDR3 nucleotides: TGTGCCAGCAGCTTAAACGGCTGGGGGGAGCGGGAGACCCAGTACTTC. Amino acid sequence: CASSLNGWGERETQYF.

The chain combines TRBV19 with TRBJ1-5, with 7 bases aligning to TRBD1. From germline, CDR1 is LNHDA and CDR2 SQIVND (reference sequence). V trimming: 3 bases; J trimming: 4 bases; junction bases outside the gene matches: 6. The CDR3 length is 15 residues. CDR3 region: CASSIFGTENQPQHF. As DNA, the CDR3 is TGTGCCAGTAGTATCTTCGGGACAGAGAATCAGCCCCAGCATTTT.

The rearrangement joins TRBV2 to TRBJ1-3, with 7 bases that match TRBD1. From germline, CDR1 is SNHLY and CDR2 FYNNEI. J gave up 9 bases and V 1 base, and 6 bases lay outside the gene matches. This CDR3 has 14 residues. CDR3 residues: CASSEGGTASTIYF. The CDR3 DNA follows: TGTGCCAGCAGTGAAGGGGGGACAGCCAGCACCATATATTTT. Together with reference TRBV2 and TRBJ1-3, the CDR3 gives the full variable domain: EPEVTQTPSHQVTQMGQEVILRCVPISNHLYFYWYRQILGQKVEFLVSFYNNEISEKSEIFDDQFSVERPDGSNFTLKIRSTKLEDSAMYFCASSEGGTASTIYFGEGSWLTVV.

The CDR3 DNA reads as TGTGCCAGCAGTGACGGCAGGGGCCACAATCAGCCCCAGCATTTT. It codes for CASSDGRGHNQPQHF. V usage is TRBV6-4 and J usage is TRBJ1-5, with a tentative D call TRBD1 (6 bases). The CDR3 is 15 amino acids. V was pared by 2 bases and J by 3 bases, with 11 bases between. Germline-derived CDR1 and CDR2 are MRHNA and SNTAGT.

The DNA of the CDR3 is TGTGCCAGCAGCTTAGGTCCCCGGGAGACCCAGTACTTC. Translating gives CASSLGPRETQYF. V gene TRBV11-3 combines with J gene TRBJ2-5; D unresolved. The CDR3 covers 13 residues. The germline V gene encodes CDR1 SGHNT and CDR2 YENEEA. The ends were cut back, 1 base at V and 5 bases at J, with 8 bases in the middle.

In its sample, this clone was seen a few times. The chain has TRBV5-1 and TRBJ2-6; D gene unclear. The germline V gene has CDR1 SGHRS and CDR2 YFSETQ. The CDR3 has 15 residues. Trimming shortened V by 0 bases and J by 0 bases, and 4 bases separated the two germline ends. CDR3 sequence reads: CASSLELSGANVLTF. DNA for the CDR3: TGCGCCAGCAGCTTGGAGCTCTCTGGGGCCAACGTCCTGACTTTC.

This clone was detected a few times. The rearrangement joins TRBV6-5 to TRBJ1-2; 7 bases align to TRBD1. Germline V CDR1 and CDR2: MNHEY, SVGAGI. The length of the CDR3 is 13 residues. The V gene end was trimmed by 4 bases and the J gene end by 8 bases; junction bases not matched to a gene: 7. The CDR3 nucleotides are TGTGCCAGCAGTTTTTCGACAGGGCGAGGCTACACCTTC. This sequence encodes CASSFSTGRGYTF.

This clone was observed a handful of times. The chain couples TRBV2 to TRBJ1-5, with D unresolved. V was clipped by 8 bases and J by 6 bases, with 14 bases between them. From germline, CDR1 is SNHLY and CDR2 FYNNEI. The CDR3 runs to 13 residues. The CDR3 DNA reads as TGTGCCAGCTCTGGGGAGGGAAGTCAGCCCCAGCATTTT. Translation gives CASSGEGSQPQHF. Variable domain in full (rest from reference TRBV2 and TRBJ1-5): EPEVTQTPSHQVTQMGQEVILRCVPISNHLYFYWYRQILGQKVEFLVSFYNNEISEKSEIFDDQFSVERPDGSNFTLKIRSTKLEDSAMYFCASSGEGSQPQHFGDGTRLSIL.

As regards this clone: This same CDR3 is encoded by further DNA sequences in the sample. The rearrangement joins TRBV2 to TRBJ2-7; no clear D gene. The CDR3 runs 13 residues. CDR1 and CDR2 (germline): SNHLY, FYNNEI. Trimming took off 4 bases at V and 4 bases at J, with 11 bases between the two ends. CDR3 sequence reads: CASSGRHSYEQYF. CDR3 nucleotides: TGTGCCAGCAGTGGGCGACATTCGTACGAGCAGTACTTC.

The chain employs TRBV7-9 and TRBJ2-1; 12 nucleotides match TRBD2. The CDR3 is 18 residues long. From germline, CDR1 is SEHNR and CDR2 FQNEAQ (reference sequence). J was trimmed by 8 bases and V by 5 bases; bases with no gene match: 16. This chain's CDR3 is CASSPPGLAGRSKDEQFF. In DNA, the CDR3 is TGTGCCAGCAGCCCGCCTGGACTAGCGGGGAGGTCTAAGGATGAGCAGTTCTTC.

The chain links TRBV7-6 to TRBJ2-3; no definite D call. The germline CDR1 and CDR2 sequences are SGHVS and FNYEAQ. V gave up 1 base and J gave up 2 bases, with 7 bases separating them. This CDR3 region has 14 residues. CDR3 region: CASSLVTPTDTQYF. The CDR3 nucleotides read TGTGCCAGCAGCTTAGTGACTCCCACAGATACGCAGTATTTT.

The rearrangement joins TRBV7-2 to TRBJ2-3, with 9 bases aligning to TRBD2. In germline, CDR1 is SGHTA, CDR2 FQGNSA. The length of the CDR3 is 19 residues. With V trimmed by 5 bases and J by 0 bases, 15 bases remained unmatched. The CDR3 nucleotides read TGTGCCAGCAGCAGCCCCCGGGGAGGTACTAGCGGGAGCACAGATACGCAGTATTTT. Protein: CASSSPRGGTSGSTDTQYF.

V gene TRBV11-2 combines with J gene TRBJ1-5, with a tentative D call TRBD1 (6 bases). The CDR3 spans 13 residues. The V and J ends lost 4 bases and 2 bases respectively, with 6 bases between them. CDR1 is SGHAT, CDR2 FQNNGV, per germline. This CDR3 reads CASSSGGNQPQHF. CDR3 nucleotides: TGTGCCAGCAGCTCAGGGGGCAATCAGCCCCAGCATTTT.

CDR3 in amino acids: CASGTGATIYF. The DNA for the CDR3 is TGTGCCAGCGGTACAGGCGCTACCATATATTTT. The V gene is TRBV27, the J gene TRBJ1-3; a weak D match, TRBD1 (5 bases). The CDR3 contains 11 residues. Per the germline V gene, CDR1 is MNHEY and CDR2 is SMNVEV (reference sequence). Trimming took off 8 bases at V and 10 bases at J, with 12 bases between the two ends.

This rearrangement joins TRBV2 to TRBJ2-2; 9 bases agree with TRBD1. This CDR3 is 16 amino acids long. Germline V gene data show CDR1 as SNHLY and CDR2 as FYNNEI. J lost 4 bases, V lost 8 bases, and 11 bases had no gene match. The CDR3 loop is CASGYPGQGGTGELFF. CDR3 DNA: TGTGCCAGCGGCTACCCGGGACAGGGCGGCACCGGGGAGCTGTTTTTT.

V usage is TRBV7-8 and J usage is TRBJ2-7; TRBD2 aligns across 8 bases. CDR1 is SGHVS, CDR2 FQNEAQ, per germline. The CDR3 loop spans 17 amino acids. V shed 5 bases, J shed 5 bases, and the junction held 17 bases outside the gene matches. In DNA, the CDR3 is TGTGCCAGCAGCCCCCGGTGGCCGGGAGGGATTCGGAACGAGCAGTACTTC. Protein: CASSPRWPGGIRNEQYF.

The genes are TRBV2 and TRBJ2-1; 7 bases align to TRBD1. CDR1 and CDR2 from the germline V gene are SNHLY and FYNNEI. The V and J ends lost 6 bases and 7 bases, in that order; junction bases with no gene match: 12. The CDR3 is made up of 15 amino acids. CDR3: CASRSQGQILNEQFF. The CDR3 coding sequence is TGTGCCAGCAGGTCACAGGGACAGATCCTTAATGAGCAGTTCTTC. The entire variable domain, with the rest obtained from reference TRBV2 and TRBJ2-1, is as follows: EPEVTQTPSHQVTQMGQEVILRCVPISNHLYFYWYRQILGQKVEFLVSFYNNEISEKSEIFDDQFSVERPDGSNFTLKIRSTKLEDSAMYFCASRSQGQILNEQFFGPGTRLTVL.